The source of this T cell receptor (beta chain) is a study of shared clonotypes between healthy human individuals. Germline CDR1 and CDR2: SQVTM and ANQGSEA. The CDR3 extends over 14 amino acids. V lost 1 base and J 3 bases, leaving 12 bases between the germline ends. The genomic DNA of each subset was split evenly across several immunoSEQ plates. Some clones are missing from TCRdb's copy, which holds only in-frame ones; the method was immunoSEQ multiplex PCR. Altogether some 2,500,000 clones are present, roughly 90% being singletons, with the ten largest covering 0.37%. This chain joins TRBV29-1 and TRBJ1-2; D might be TRBD1 (6 bases). The sequenced material came from naive CD4+ T cells from PBMCs. Stated subset: CD45RA+ positively selected. The clonotype was recovered from a man younger than 35 in good health. Some clones in this sample may be carry-over from other donors' samples. CDR3 sequence: CSVEGTESYYGYTF. Here the CDR3 DNA reads TGCAGCGTTGAAGGGACAGAAAGTTACTATGGCTACACCTTC.